This T cell receptor beta chain was profiled in a study of shared clonotypes between healthy human individuals. Positive CCR7 selection of CD45RO-negative cells yielded the naive CD8 cells, and terminally differentiated effector memory CD45RA+ cells were excluded. Produced via immunoSEQ multiplex PCR; TCRdb's table is partial and in-frame only. The table includes about 1,800,000 clones, about 95% detected once. V dropped 3 bases and J dropped 1; count of bases not matched to a gene: 4. CDR3 length: 15 amino acids. In germline, CDR1 is PRHDT, CDR2 FYEKMQ (reference sequence). The source material was naive CD8+ T cells sorted from blood. The TCR originated in a man between 18 and 35 years old in good health. This sequence joins TRBV13 and TRBJ2-7; 9 nucleotides align to TRBD1. CDR3 bases: TGTGCCAGCAGCTTTCGGACAGGGGCATCCTACGAGCAGTACTTC. Its translation is CASSFRTGASYEQYF.